This T cell receptor (beta chain) was profiled in a study of T cell changes during pregnancy in multiple sclerosis. CDR1 and CDR2 (germline): SEHNR, FQNEAQ (reference sequence). The V gene end was trimmed by 5 bases and the J gene end by 12 bases; junction bases not matched to a gene: 8. This CDR3 region has 12 residues. Libraries were prepared by immunoSEQ multiplex PCR; TCRdb keeps only in-frame clonotypes and omits some of them. The sample contains about 42,000 clones, less than 90% of which appear only once. The sequenced sample was CD4+ T cells from peripheral blood mononuclear cells, obtained in the second trimester of pregnancy. The gene calls are TRBV7-9 and TRBJ1-2, with 8 positions matching TRBD1. The TCR sequence derives from a female donor with multiple sclerosis, enrolled in a pregnancy study. The DNA of the CDR3 is TGTGCCAGCAGCCCCGGGAGACAGGGGCACACCTTC. Translated, it gives CASSPGRQGHTF.